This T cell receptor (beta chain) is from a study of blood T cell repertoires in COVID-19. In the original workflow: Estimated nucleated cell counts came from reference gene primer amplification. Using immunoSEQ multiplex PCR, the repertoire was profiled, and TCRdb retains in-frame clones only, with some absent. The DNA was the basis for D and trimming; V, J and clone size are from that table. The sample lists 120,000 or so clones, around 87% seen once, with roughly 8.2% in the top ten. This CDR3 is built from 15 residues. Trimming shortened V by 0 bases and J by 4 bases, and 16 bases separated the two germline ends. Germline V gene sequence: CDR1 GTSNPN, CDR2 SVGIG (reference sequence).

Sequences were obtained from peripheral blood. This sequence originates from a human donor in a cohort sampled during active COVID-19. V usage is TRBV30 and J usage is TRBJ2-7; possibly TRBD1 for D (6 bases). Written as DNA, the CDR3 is TGTGCCTGGAGTGTGGGAGTTTCAGGGGAGTACGAGCAGTACTTC. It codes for CAWSVGVSGEYEQYF.